A single T cell receptor (beta chain) is shown here with its context. No antigen is known for it. Unique molecular identifiers featured in how the TCRbeta library was prepared. TCRdb reprocessed the PCR reads with MiXCR, giving one entry per CDR3 protein. The table has some 310,000 distinct CDR3 sequences, approximately 23% seen once. The record originates from a study of T-cell reconstitution after alpha-beta-depleted transplantation in children. Study-level findings and limits: There were some patients whose high TCRbeta diversity at day 60 came from surviving recipient T cells and thymic progenitors.

The CDR3 has 17 amino acids. Trimming cost V 5 bases and J 4 bases; bases outside gene matches: 13. CDR1 and CDR2 from the germline V gene are MDHEN and SYDVKM. This sequence joins TRBV28 and TRBJ1-5, with 8 bases lining up with TRBD1. The sequencing here drew on PBMCs, mostly from graft donor cells, taken 180 days after TCRalphabeta/CD19-depleted stem cell transplant. The clonotype comes from a male patient between 10 and 17 years old who had a stem cell transplant for acute lymphoblastic leukemia, so the T cells may come from the graft donor. CDR3 DNA: TGTGCCAGCAGTCCCGCGTCAGGGGGCCTTGGGAATCAGCCCCAGCATTTT. This encodes CASSPASGGLGNQPQHF.